This T cell receptor beta chain is from a study of Ad26.COV2.S vaccination and SARS-CoV-2 variants. Study-wide findings and caveats: Marked by substantial breadth, spike-specific CD8+ and CD4+ T cell responses were reportedly seen after vaccination. Placebo recipients showed lower spike-specific TCR breadth than vaccinees. The study found similar non-spike TCR breadth in vaccine and placebo recipients.

Of note for this clone: Its target is not known.

Noted treatment: approximately 18 received Ad26.COV2.S at low or high dose, single or two shots; about 5 received placebo; per-sample allocation not given. Day 63 after the first vaccine or placebo injection was the time point for sampling. Only in-frame clones appear in the TCRdb table, and some are missing; sequencing was by immunoSEQ multiplex PCR. The sample lists about 400,000 clones; approximately 88% were seen once. This sample comprised peripheral blood, obtained in a trial of Ad26.COV2.S vaccine versus placebo. This TCR derives from a person between 18 and 59 years old who received the Ad26.COV2.S COVID-19 vaccine or a placebo.

CDR3: CASSIGQGNDEQYF. The CDR3 region has the DNA TGTGCCAGTAGTATAGGCCAGGGTAACGACGAGCAGTACTTC. The rearrangement uses TRBV19 and TRBJ2-7; the D gene is possibly TRBD1 (5 bases). Per germline, CDR1 LNHDA and CDR2 SQIVND (reference sequence). V shed 1 base and J shed 5 bases, with 12 bases lying between them. CDR3 length equals 14 residues.